A selection of T cell receptor beta chains follows, all from one sample in a study of OX40 agonist ivuxolimab in advanced cancers. Measured with immunoSEQ multiplex PCR; TCRdb has only the in-frame clones, and not every one. This table has 30,000 to 45,000 clones, approximately 81% appearing once. The specimen was CD4+ or CD8+ T cells sorted from blood, collected in a trial of the OX40 agonist ivuxolimab. Receptors originate from an adult with an advanced solid tumor such as melanoma, head and neck, liver or kidney cancer. Each CDR3 is given with its conserved first and last residue. The order of the fields is clone size, J gene, D gene, V gene, CDR3 DNA, CDR3 protein. D genes are given only for firm matches. The size field is filled for only some rows; it gives once, few, many or a size class.

>NA|TRBJ2-7|TRBD2|TRBV7-3
TGTGCCAGCAGCCCCGACAGCTTGGGAGGGTACGAGCAGTACTTC
CASSPDSLGGYEQYF
>NA|TRBJ2-1|NA|TRBV11-3
NA
CASSFRGRLRFF
>once|TRBJ1-4|NA|TRBV5-7
TGTGCCAGCAGCTTGGGAGGACAGTACGCGGCTAATGAAAAACTGTTTTTT
CASSLGGQYAANEKLFF
>NA|TRBJ1-3|NA|TRBV29-1
TGCAGCGTTGAAGATCGAGGAAACACCATATATTTT
CSVEDRGNTIYF
>NA|TRBJ2-1|TRBD2|TRBV7-2
TGTGCCAGCAGCTATTCTAGCGGGGGGTACAATGAGCAGTTCTTC
CASSYSSGGYNEQFF
>NA|TRBJ1-2|NA|TRBV19
TGTGCCAGTGGGGGCCAGGAGGACTATGGCTACACCTTC
CASGGQEDYGYTF
>few|TRBJ1-4|NA|TRBV10-2
TGCGCCAGCAGGAGGGACACCTCAACTAATGAAAAACTGTTTTTT
CASRRDTSTNEKLFF
>NA|TRBJ2-3|NA|TRBV28
TGTGCCAGCAGTTTAGGCGGGACGGCAGTAAGGACGCAGTATTTT
CASSLGGTAVRTQYF
>once|TRBJ2-7|NA|TRBV20-1
TGCAGTGCTCCTATCTACGAGCAGTACTTC
CSAPIYEQYF
>few|TRBJ2-2|TRBD1|TRBV2
TGTGCCAGCAGTGAAGCGACAGGGATGTACACCGGGGAGCTGTTTTTT
CASSEATGMYTGELFF
>NA|TRBJ1-4|TRBD1|TRBV7-9
TGTGCCAGCAGCTCCGGGACAGTACCCCCGGATGAAAAACTGTTTTTT
CASSSGTVPPDEKLFF
>NA|TRBJ1-1|TRBD1|TRBV2
TGTGCCAGCAATCCCGACAGGGGGCAGCCGGGAACTGAAGCTTTCTTT
CASNPDRGQPGTEAFF
>NA|TRBJ2-7|NA|TRBV6-6
TGTGCCAGCAGTTACGCCTACGAGCAGTACTTC
CASSYAYEQYF
>NA|TRBJ2-7|TRBD1|TRBV4-1
TGCGCCAGCAGCCAACAGGACAGGGGGATGGAGCAGTACTTC
CASSQQDRGMEQYF
>NA|TRBJ1-5|NA|TRBV6-5
TGTGCCAGTAAGGGACTGAATAGCAATCAGCCCCAGCATTTT
CASKGLNSNQPQHF
>NA|TRBJ1-5|NA|TRBV6-5
TGTGCCAGCCGTCCCTTTTGGAGTCAGCCCCAGCATTTT
CASRPFWSQPQHF
>NA|TRBJ1-6|NA|TRBV18
TGTGCCAGCTCACCATGGCAGGGTGACGCCTATAATTCACCCCTCCACTTT
CASSPWQGDAYNSPLHF
>NA|TRBJ2-1|TRBD2|TRBV28
TGTGCCAGCAGCCTGGGACTAGCGGGAGCCAATGAGCAGTTCTTC
CASSLGLAGANEQFF
>NA|TRBJ1-1|TRBD1|TRBV29-1
TGCAGCGTTGTGACAGGGGGGTTGAACACTGAAGCTTTCTTT
CSVVTGGLNTEAFF
>NA|TRBJ2-7|NA|TRBV7-3
TGTGCCAGCAGCCGTGGGACCTCCTACGAGCAGTACTTC
CASSRGTSYEQYF
>NA|TRBJ2-5|TRBD1|TRBV6-1
TGTGCCAGCAGTGAAGCTCAAGGCAGGGGGGAGACCCAGTACTTC
CASSEAQGRGETQYF
>NA|TRBJ1-1|TRBD1|TRBV7-2
TGTGCCAGCAGCCCGCACCAGGGGGTTGAAGCTTTCTTT
CASSPHQGVEAFF
>NA|TRBJ2-1|TRBD1|TRBV18
TGTGCCAGCTACACAGGGGGCGCAGGAGTTAATGAGCAGTTCTTC
CASYTGGAGVNEQFF
>NA|TRBJ1-1|NA|TRBV5-1
TGCGCCAGCAGTTTTGGGGACCAGGGTGGGACTGAAGCTTTCTTT
CASSFGDQGGTEAFF
>NA|TRBJ1-2|NA|TRBV6-6
TGTGCCAGCAGTCGAAAGTCCTCTAACTATGGCTACACCTTC
CASSRKSSNYGYTF
>few|TRBJ2-5|NA|TRBV28
TGTGCCAGCAGGGAGGGGGGGCCGTACCAAGAGACCCAGTACTTC
CASREGGPYQETQYF
>NA|TRBJ2-2|NA|TRBV27
TGTGCCAGCAGGGGGCTCTCTAAGACCGGGGAGCTGTTTTTT
CASRGLSKTGELFF
>NA|TRBJ2-7|NA|TRBV7-8
TGTGCCAGCAGCTTAGCTGTTCGGGACGAGCAGTACTTC
CASSLAVRDEQYF
>NA|TRBJ1-3|NA|TRBV5-1
TGCGCCAGCAGCTTGGGTCCACAGGGAGTTGAGAACACCATATATTTT
CASSLGPQGVENTIYF
>NA|TRBJ2-7|NA|TRBV11-2
TGTGCCAGCAGCTTTATACAGGGTGATGAGCAGTACTTC
CASSFIQGDEQYF
>NA|TRBJ2-3|NA|TRBV7-6
TGTGCCAGCAGCTCTGAAGCGGCGGGGGCTAGCACAGATACGCAGTATTTT
CASSSEAAGASTDTQYF
>NA|TRBJ1-1|NA|TRBV7-2
TGTGCCAGCAGCTTATCCAGAGGGAGGGCTGAAGCTTTCTTT
CASSLSRGRAEAFF
>NA|TRBJ2-1|TRBD2|TRBV10-2
TGCGCCAGCAGTGAATCTAGCGGGGGGGACAGTGAGCAGTTCTTC
CASSESSGGDSEQFF
>NA|TRBJ2-2|NA|TRBV28
TGTGCCAGCAGTTTGGGGCTAGCTTACACCGGGGAGCTGTTTTTT
CASSLGLAYTGELFF
>NA|TRBJ2-4|NA|TRBV14
TGTGCCAGCAGCCAAGAAAATAGTTGGATTCAGTACTTC
CASSQENSWIQYF
>NA|TRBJ1-5|NA|TRBV28
TGTGCCAGCAGTCTAGGTACAGCCAATCAGCCCCAGCATTTT
CASSLGTANQPQHF
>NA|TRBJ1-1|NA|TRBV10-1
TGCGCCAGCAGTCCCGGCGGGGCCACTGAAGCTTTCTTT
CASSPGGATEAFF